Detailed here is one T cell receptor beta chain. The antigen is undetermined. This sample was taken from a study of T cell responses to AZD1222 COVID-19 vaccine. Broader study findings: Targeting of unmutated variant regions was reportedly seen in nearly half of spike-specific TCRs. A mostly white British donor set with more females was recruited, and clonal diversity was possibly underestimated. Spike-specific TCRs gained breadth and depth after people received two AZD1222 doses.

Assay used: immunoSEQ multiplex PCR; TCRdb lists only in-frame clones, some missing. The sample carries approximately 110,000 clones, 80% to 90% recorded once. This CDR3 has 11 residues. V lost 10 bases to trimming and J lost 5 bases, with 11 bases between them. The germline V gene encodes CDR1 WNHNN and CDR2 SYGVQD (reference sequence). This sequence originates from an adult who received the AZD1222 COVID-19 vaccine. Source: peripheral blood, taken 28 days after the second AZD1222 dose. The chain couples TRBV10-1 to TRBJ2-5, with a possible D match to TRBD2 (6 bases). This chain's CDR3 is CAMGGGETQYF. DNA of the CDR3: TGCGCCATGGGGGGTGGGGAGACCCAGTACTTC.